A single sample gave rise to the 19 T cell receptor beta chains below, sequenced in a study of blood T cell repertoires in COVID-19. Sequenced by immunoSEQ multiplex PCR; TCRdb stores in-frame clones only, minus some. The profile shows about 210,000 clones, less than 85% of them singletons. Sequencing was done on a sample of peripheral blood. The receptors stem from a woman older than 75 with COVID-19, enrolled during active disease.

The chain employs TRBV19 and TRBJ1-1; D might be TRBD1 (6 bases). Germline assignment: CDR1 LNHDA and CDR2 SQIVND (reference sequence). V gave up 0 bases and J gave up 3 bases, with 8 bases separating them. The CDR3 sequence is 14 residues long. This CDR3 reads CASSIEGAYTEAFF. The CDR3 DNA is TGTGCCAGTAGTATAGAGGGGGCTTACACTGAAGCTTTCTTT.

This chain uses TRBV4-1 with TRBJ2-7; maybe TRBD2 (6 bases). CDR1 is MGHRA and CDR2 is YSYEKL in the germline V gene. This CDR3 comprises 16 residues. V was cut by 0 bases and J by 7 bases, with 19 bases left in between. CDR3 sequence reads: CASSQEGGWAGQEQYF. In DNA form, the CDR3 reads TGCGCCAGCAGCCAAGAAGGAGGGTGGGCCGGTCAAGAGCAGTACTTC.

CDR3 bases: TGTGCCAGCAGCGGGGGACTGCTAAGGCAGCCCCAGCATTTT. Protein: CASSGGLLRQPQHF. The chain employs TRBV2 and TRBJ1-5; D is perhaps TRBD1 (5 bases). V lost 6 bases and J 7 bases, leaving 16 bases between the germline ends. The CDR3 consists of 14 residues. CDR1 SNHLY and CDR2 FYNNEI come from the germline V gene.

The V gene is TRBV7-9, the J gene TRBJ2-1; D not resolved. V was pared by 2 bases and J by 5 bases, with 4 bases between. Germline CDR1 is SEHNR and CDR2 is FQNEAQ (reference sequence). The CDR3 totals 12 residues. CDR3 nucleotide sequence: TGTGCCAGCAGCTTATCGGACAATGAGCAGTTCTTC. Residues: CASSLSDNEQFF.

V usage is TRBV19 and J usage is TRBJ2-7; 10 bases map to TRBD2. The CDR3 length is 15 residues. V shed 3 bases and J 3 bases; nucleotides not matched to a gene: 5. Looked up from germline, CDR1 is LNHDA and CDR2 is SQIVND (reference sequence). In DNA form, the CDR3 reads TGTGCCAGTAGTATTTTTAGCGGGAGGAACTACGAGCAGTACTTC. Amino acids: CASSIFSGRNYEQYF.

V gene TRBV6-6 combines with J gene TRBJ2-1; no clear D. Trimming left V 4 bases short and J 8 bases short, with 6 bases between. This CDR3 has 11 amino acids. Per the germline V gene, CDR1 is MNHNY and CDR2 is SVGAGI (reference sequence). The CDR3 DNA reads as TGTGCCAGCAGTTCCGTCTATGAGCAGTTCTTC. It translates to CASSSVYEQFF.

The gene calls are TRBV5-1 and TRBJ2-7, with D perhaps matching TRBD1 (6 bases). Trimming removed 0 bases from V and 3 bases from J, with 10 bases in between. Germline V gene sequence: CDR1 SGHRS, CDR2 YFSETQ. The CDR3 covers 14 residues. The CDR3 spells CASSLDTGNYEQYF. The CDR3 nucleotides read TGCGCCAGCAGCTTGGATACAGGGAACTACGAGCAGTACTTC.

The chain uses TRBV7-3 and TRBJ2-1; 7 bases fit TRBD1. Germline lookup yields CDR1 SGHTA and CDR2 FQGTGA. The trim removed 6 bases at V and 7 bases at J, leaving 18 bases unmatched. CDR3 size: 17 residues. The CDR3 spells CASSSTGVRSIVNEQFF. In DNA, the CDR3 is TGTGCCAGCAGTTCAACAGGGGTTCGAAGTATAGTGAATGAGCAGTTCTTC.

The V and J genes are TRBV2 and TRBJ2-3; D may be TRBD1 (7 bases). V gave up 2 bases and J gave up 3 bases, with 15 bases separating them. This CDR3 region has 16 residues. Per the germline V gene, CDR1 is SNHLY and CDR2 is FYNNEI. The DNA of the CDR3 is TGTGCCAGCAGTGAACAGGGGGGAGGCGGGACAGATACGCAGTATTTT. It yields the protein CASSEQGGGGTDTQYF.

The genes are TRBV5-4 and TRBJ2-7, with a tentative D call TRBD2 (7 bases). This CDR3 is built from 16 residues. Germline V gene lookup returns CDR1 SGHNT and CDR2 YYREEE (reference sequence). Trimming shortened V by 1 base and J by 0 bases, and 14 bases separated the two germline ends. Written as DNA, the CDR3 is TGTGCCAGCAGCTTGCGAGGGGGGGGCCCCTCCTACGAGCAGTACTTC. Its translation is CASSLRGGGPSYEQYF.

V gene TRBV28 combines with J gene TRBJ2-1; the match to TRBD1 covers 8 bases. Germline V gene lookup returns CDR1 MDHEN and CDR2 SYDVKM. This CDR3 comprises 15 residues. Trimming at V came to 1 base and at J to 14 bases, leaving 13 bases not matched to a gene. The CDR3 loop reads CASSLSGQGLSKKFF. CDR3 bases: TGTGCCAGCAGTTTATCCGGACAGGGTTTATCGAAGAAGTTCTTC.

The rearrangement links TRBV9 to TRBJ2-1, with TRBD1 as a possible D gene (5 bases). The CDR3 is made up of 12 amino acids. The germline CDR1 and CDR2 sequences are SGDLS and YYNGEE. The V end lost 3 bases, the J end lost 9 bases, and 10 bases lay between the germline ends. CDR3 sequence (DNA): TGTGCCAGCAGCGCTGATAGGGGTGAGCAGTTCTTC. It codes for CASSADRGEQFF. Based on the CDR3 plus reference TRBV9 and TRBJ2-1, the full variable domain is DSGVTQTPKHLITATGQRVTLRCSPRSGDLSVYWYQQSLDQGLQFLIQYYNGEERAKGNILERFSAQQFPDLHSELNLSSLELGDSALYFCASSADRGEQFFGPGTRLTVL.

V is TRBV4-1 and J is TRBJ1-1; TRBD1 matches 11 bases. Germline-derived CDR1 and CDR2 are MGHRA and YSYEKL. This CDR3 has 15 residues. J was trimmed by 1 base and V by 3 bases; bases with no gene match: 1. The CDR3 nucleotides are TGCGCCAGCAGCCACGGACAGGGGGCGAACACTGAAGCTTTCTTT. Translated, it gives CASSHGQGANTEAFF.

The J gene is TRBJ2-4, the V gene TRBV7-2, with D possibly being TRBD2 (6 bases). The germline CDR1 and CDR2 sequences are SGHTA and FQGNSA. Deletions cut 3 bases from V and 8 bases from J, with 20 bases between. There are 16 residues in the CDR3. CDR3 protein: CASSLIVGGAGDIQYF. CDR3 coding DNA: TGTGCCAGCAGCTTGATCGTAGGAGGGGCAGGCGACATTCAGTACTTC. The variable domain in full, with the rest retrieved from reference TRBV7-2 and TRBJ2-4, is GAGVSQSPSNKVTEKGKDVELRCDPISGHTALYWYRQSLGQGLEFLIYFQGNSAPDKSGLPSDRFSAERTGGSVSTLTIQRTQQEDSAVYLCASSLIVGGAGDIQYFGAGTRLSVL.

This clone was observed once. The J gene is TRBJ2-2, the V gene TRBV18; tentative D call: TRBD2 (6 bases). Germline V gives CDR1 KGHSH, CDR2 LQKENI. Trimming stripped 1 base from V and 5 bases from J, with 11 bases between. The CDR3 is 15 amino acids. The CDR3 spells CASSPQGTFTGELFF. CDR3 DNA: TGTGCCAGCTCACCACAGGGGACTTTTACCGGGGAGCTGTTTTTT.

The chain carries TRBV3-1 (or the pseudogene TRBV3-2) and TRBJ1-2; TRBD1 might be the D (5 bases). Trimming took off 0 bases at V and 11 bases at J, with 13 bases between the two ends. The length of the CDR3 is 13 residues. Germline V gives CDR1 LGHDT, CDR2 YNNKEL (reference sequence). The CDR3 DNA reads TGTGCCAGCAGCCAAGAGGGGGTGGAGGGGTACACCTTC. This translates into CASSQEGVEGYTF.

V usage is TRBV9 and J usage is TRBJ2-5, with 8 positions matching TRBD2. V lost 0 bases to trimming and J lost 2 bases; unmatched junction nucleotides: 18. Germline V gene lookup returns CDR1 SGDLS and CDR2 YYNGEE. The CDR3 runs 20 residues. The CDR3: CASSVATRAGEPTGQETQYF. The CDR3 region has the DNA TGTGCCAGCAGCGTAGCTACGCGAGCGGGAGAACCAACCGGACAAGAGACCCAGTACTTC.

The CDR3 nucleotides are TGTGCCAGCAGCCCAGGGACAGCCCTGGGCAATGAGCAGTTCTTC. It specifies CASSPGTALGNEQFF. The chain joins TRBV11-2 to TRBJ2-1; 7 bases agree with TRBD1. This CDR3 comprises 15 residues. V dropped 5 bases and J dropped 6; count of bases not matched to a gene: 10. In germline, CDR1 is SGHAT, CDR2 FQNNGV.

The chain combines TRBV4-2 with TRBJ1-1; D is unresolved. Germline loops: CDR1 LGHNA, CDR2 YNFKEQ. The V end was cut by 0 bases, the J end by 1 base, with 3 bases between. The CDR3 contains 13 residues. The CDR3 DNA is TGTGCCAGCAGCCAAGAGGCGAACACTGAAGCTTTCTTT. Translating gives CASSQEANTEAFF.